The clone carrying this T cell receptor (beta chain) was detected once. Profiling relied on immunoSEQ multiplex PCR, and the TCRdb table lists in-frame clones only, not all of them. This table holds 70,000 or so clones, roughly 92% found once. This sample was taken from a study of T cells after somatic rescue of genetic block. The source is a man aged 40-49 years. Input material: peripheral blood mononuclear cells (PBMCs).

The CDR3 reads CASSLPTSGRETQYF. The CDR3 DNA sequence: TGTGCCAGCAGCCTCCCGACTAGCGGAAGGGAGACCCAGTACTTC. The V gene is TRBV5-6, the J gene TRBJ2-5; 9 nucleotides agree with TRBD2. The germline CDR1 and CDR2 sequences are SGHDT and YYEEEE. V lost 4 bases, J lost 5 bases, and 9 bases stayed unmatched. The CDR3 spans 15 residues. Together with reference TRBV5-6 and TRBJ2-5, the CDR3 gives the full variable domain: DAGVTQSPTHLIKTRGQQVTLRCSPKSGHDTVSWYQQALGQGPQFIFQYYEEEERQRGNFPDRFSGHQFPNYSSELNVNALLLGDSALYLCASSLPTSGRETQYFGPGTRLLVL.